This T cell receptor beta chain was recorded in a study of cytomegalovirus exposure and HLA in healthy donors. About the study: Among the approximately 380 donors who were genotyped, around 77% fell in the genetic ancestry cluster that is associated with self-reported Caucasian donors.

Study results and caveats: Prior analysis indicated that the majority of TCR beta V segments exhibited productivity approximately 90% or approximately 30% of the time.

The PCR employed 60 Vbeta primers together with 13 Jbeta primers. Only in-frame clones appear in the TCRdb table, and some are missing; sequencing was by immunoSEQ multiplex PCR. Among 130,000 or so clones listed, around two thirds were seen once. V lost 2 bases and J 1 base, leaving 10 bases between the germline ends. The CDR3 is made up of 15 amino acids. The germline V gene encodes CDR1 MNHEY and CDR2 SVGAGI. This clone was counted only a few times. Its antigen is not identified. The chain combines TRBV6-5 with TRBJ2-3, with D maybe TRBD2 (6 bases). The sample consisted of PBMCs. This clonotype was sampled from a woman aged 35 to 49 in good health and CMV-seropositive. CDR3 in amino acids: CASSYGTPGTDTQYF. The CDR3, as DNA: TGTGCCAGCAGTTACGGGACTCCAGGCACAGATACGCAGTATTTT.